The entry below describes one T cell receptor (beta chain). The antigen is not known. This sample was included in a study of blood T cells in healthy people across ages. V lost 8 bases and J lost 5, with 9 bases in between. The CDR3 spans 11 residues. Germline V gene sequence: CDR1 SEHNR, CDR2 FQNEAQ (reference sequence). Findings and limits, study-wide: The CMV status of each donor remained undetermined, and this could have confounded shifts in expanded clonotypes. Underestimates were what the diversity estimates from one million T cells were considered to be. Relative to aged donors, long-lived donors carried more naive CD4+ cells and displayed higher diversity.

A second PCR of 7 to 11 cycles used a sample-barcoded 5' primer and a J-beta primer mix. Tagging of each cDNA molecule was performed by a template-switch adaptor with 12 random nucleotides. MiXCR was run by TCRdb on the 5' RACE reads, yielding one entry per CDR3 protein. This repertoire shows hundreds of thousands of distinct CDR3 sequences, approximately 40% found once; its top ten account for around 30%. This chain links TRBV7-9 with TRBJ2-5; D is undetermined. The receptor's source is an elderly man in good health. The sample comprised blood. CDR3: CASGQQETQYF. CDR3 DNA: TGTGCCAGCGGTCAGCAGGAGACCCAGTACTTC.